This T cell receptor beta chain was captured in a study of T-cell reconstitution after alpha-beta-depleted transplantation in children. As it was prepared, the TCRbeta library received unique molecular identifiers. Via MiXCR, TCRdb re-called the PCR reads, giving one row per CDR3 protein. In the table there are fewer than 95,000 distinct CDR3 sequences, approximately 12% of which are singletons. Trimming removed 5 bases from V and 5 bases from J; junction bases left unmatched: 3. In germline, CDR1 is SGHRS, CDR2 YFSETQ. This CDR3 region has 13 residues. This clonotype has a count of ten or more. The clonotype was recovered from a human donor who donated a stem cell graft to a child with inherited bone marrow failure. Material: PBMCs from the stem cell graft donor, obtained from the stem cell graft. The rearrangement links TRBV5-1 to TRBJ2-1; TRBD1 agrees at 8 bases. CDR3 region: CASRTGEDNEQFF. DNA of the CDR3: TGCGCCAGCAGGACAGGGGAGGACAATGAGCAGTTCTTC.